Included here is one T cell receptor (beta chain) sequence, with context. This sample stems from a study of Tregs in tolerant kidney transplant recipients. Germline V lookup: CDR1 SGHRS, CDR2 YFSETQ. Germline trimming cut 3 bases from V and 0 bases from J; bases unmatched to any gene: 1. The CDR3 consists of 15 residues. Some clones are missing from TCRdb's copy, which holds only in-frame ones; the method was immunoSEQ multiplex PCR. The sample carries just under 65,000 clones, roughly 98% recorded once. This chain connects TRBV5-1 to TRBJ1-3; 9 nucleotides line up with TRBD1. The TCR sequence derives from a human donor who received a combined kidney and bone marrow transplant. Specimen: Tregs from blood, collected before the transplant. CDR3 residues: CASSWGQGSGNTIYF. The CDR3 nucleotides read TGCGCCAGCAGCTGGGGACAGGGCTCTGGAAACACCATATATTTT.